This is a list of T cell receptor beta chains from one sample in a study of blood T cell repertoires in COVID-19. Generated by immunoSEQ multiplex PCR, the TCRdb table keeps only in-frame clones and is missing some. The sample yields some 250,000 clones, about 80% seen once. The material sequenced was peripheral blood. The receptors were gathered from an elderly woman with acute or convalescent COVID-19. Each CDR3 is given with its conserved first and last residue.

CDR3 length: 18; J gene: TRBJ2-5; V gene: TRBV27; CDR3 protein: CASKQRGSGRVGQETQYF
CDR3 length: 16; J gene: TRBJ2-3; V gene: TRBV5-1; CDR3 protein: CASSPGGQGATDTQYF
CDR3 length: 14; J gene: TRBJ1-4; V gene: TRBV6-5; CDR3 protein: CASRMTATNEKLFF
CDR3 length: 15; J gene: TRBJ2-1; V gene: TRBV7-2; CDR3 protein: CASSLDTASYNEQFF
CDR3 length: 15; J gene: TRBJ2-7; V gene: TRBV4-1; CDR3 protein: CASSQGHSSSYEQYF
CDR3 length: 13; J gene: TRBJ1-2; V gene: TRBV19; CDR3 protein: CASSIDPLYGYTF
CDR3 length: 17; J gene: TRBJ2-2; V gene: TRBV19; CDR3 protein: CASTIRTSGRAAGELFF
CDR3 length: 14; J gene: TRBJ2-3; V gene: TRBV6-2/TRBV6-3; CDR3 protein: CASSYPGARDTQYF
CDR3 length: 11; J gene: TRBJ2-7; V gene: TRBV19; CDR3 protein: CASSMFNEQYF
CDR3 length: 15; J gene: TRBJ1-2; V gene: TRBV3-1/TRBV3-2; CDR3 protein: CASSQDGQGTYGYTF
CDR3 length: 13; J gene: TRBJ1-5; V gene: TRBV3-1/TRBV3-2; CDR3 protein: CASSGTPNQPQHF
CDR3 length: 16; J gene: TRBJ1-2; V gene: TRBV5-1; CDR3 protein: CASRHARGGEGYGYTF
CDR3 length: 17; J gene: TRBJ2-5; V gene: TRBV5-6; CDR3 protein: CASSLFRASANQETQYF
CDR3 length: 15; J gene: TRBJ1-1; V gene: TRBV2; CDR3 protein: CASRRGGSGNTEAFF
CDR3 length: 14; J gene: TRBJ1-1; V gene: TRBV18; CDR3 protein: CASSPNRAGTEAFF
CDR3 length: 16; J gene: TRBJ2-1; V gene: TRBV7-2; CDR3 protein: CASSLGWGGNYNEQFF
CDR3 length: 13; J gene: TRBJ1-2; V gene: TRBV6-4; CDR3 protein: CASSDSRGSGYTF
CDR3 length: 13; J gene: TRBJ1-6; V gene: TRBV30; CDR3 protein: CAWRTTSNSPLHF